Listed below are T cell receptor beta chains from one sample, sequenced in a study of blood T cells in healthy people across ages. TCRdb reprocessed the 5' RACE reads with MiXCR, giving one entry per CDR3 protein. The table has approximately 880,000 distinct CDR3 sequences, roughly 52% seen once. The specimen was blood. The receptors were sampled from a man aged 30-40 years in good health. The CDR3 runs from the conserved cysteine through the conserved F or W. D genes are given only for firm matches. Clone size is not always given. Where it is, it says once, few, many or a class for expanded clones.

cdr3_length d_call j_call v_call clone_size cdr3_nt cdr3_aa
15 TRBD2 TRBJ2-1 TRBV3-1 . TGTGCCAGCAGCCCCGGGACTAGAGGACGCGGTGAGCAGTTCTTC CASSPGTRGRGEQFF
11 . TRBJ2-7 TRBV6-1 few TGTGCCAGCCTCAGGGGCTACGAGCAGTACTTC CASLRGYEQYF
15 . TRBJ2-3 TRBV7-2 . TGTGCCAGCAGCTTATTCGTCAGCGGCACAGATACGCAGTATTTT CASSLFVSGTDTQYF
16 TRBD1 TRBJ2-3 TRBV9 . TGTGCCAGCAGCGTGGCCGGGACAGGGATTTCAGATACGCAGTATTTT CASSVAGTGISDTQYF
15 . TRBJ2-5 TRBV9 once TGTGCCAGCAGCGACCAGGGTTCCCCTTGGGATGAGCAGTACTTC CASSDQGSPWDEQYF
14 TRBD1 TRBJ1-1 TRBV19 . TGTGCCAGTAGTATAGAGACAGGGACCACTGAAGCTTTCTTT CASSIETGTTEAFF
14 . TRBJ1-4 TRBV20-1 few TGCAGTGCTGCACCTCCGAGGGGTAATGAAAAACTGTTTTTT CSAAPPRGNEKLFF
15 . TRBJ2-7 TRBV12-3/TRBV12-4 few TGTGCCAGCAGTTTTAGCGCAGGACTTGCCTACGAGCAGTACTTC CASSFSAGLAYEQYF
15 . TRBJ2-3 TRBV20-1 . TGCAGTAACACATTGGGGCGGGGAGACACAGATACGCAGTATTTT CSNTLGRGDTDTQYF
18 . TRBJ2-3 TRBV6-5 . TGTGCCAGCAGTTACTCAATTTTCGGGGGAACTAGCACAGATACGCAGTATTTT CASSYSIFGGTSTDTQYF
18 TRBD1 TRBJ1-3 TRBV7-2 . TGTGCCAGCAGCTTAGCTTCGACAGGGGGTATCTCTGGAAACACCATATATTTT CASSLASTGGISGNTIYF
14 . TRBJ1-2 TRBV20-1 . TGCAGGACCCCCACATTTGGTAGCAGAGGAGGCTACACCTTC CRTPTFGSRGGYTF
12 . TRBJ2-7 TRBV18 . TGTGCCAGCTCATCGGCAGAGTACGAGCAGTACTTC CASSSAEYEQYF
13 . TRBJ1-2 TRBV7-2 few TGTGCCAGCAGCCCAATAGGACAATATGGCTACACCTTC CASSPIGQYGYTF
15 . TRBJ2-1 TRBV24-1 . TGTGCCACCAGTGGAGACCGGAGCTCCTACAATGAGCAGTTCTTC CATSGDRSSYNEQFF
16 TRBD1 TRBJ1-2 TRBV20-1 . TGCAGTGCTCGACAGGGGAGTCGGGTGGTTAGCTATGGCTACACCTTC CSARQGSRVVSYGYTF
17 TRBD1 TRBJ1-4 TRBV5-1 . TGCGCCAGCAGCACAAGGACAGGGGGCTCAGTGGGTGAAAAACTGTTTTTT CASSTRTGGSVGEKLFF
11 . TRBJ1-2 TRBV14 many TGTGCCAGCAGCCAACACTATGGCTACACCTTC CASSQHYGYTF
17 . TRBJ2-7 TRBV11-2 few TGTGCCAGCAGCTTAGATCTAACCTTTTGGACCCCCTACGAGCAGTACTTC CASSLDLTFWTPYEQYF
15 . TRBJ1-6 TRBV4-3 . TGCGCCAGCAGCCAAGTCGACGCCGCCGCATCACCCCTCCACTTT CASSQVDAAASPLHF
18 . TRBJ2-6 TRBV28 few TGTGCCAGCAGTTTCCCCATCCCAACAGGCCCTGGGGCCAACGTCCTGACTTTC CASSFPIPTGPGANVLTF
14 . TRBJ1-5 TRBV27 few TGTGCCAGCAGTTTACCCGGCGCAGAACAGCCCCAGCATTTT CASSLPGAEQPQHF
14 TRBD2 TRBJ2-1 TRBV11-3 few TGTGCCAGCTATGGGACTAGCGCCAACAATGAGCAGTTCTTC CASYGTSANNEQFF
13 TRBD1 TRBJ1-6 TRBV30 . TGTGCCTGGAGGGGGACAGGGGATTCACCCCTCCACTTT CAWRGTGDSPLHF
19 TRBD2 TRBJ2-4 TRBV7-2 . TGTGCCAGCAGCTTAGAGGGACTAGCGGGGGCCATAGCCAAAAACATTCAGTACTTC CASSLEGLAGAIAKNIQYF
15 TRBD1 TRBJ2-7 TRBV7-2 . TGTGCCAGCAGCTGGGGGGGGACAGGGGTGGGCGAGCAGTACTTC CASSWGGTGVGEQYF
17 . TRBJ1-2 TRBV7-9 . TGTGCCAGCAGCCCGACTACAGGGACGAGAAGAGACTATGGCTACACCTTC CASSPTTGTRRDYGYTF
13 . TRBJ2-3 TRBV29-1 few TGCAGCGTTGTACTAATTAGCACAGATACGCAGTATTTT CSVVLISTDTQYF
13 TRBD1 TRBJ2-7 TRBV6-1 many TGTGCCAGCAGAGACAGGGGGAGGTACGAGCAGTACTTC CASRDRGRYEQYF
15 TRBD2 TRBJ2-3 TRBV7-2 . TGTGCCAGCAGCGCACGTCGCGGGGGAGCAGATACGCAGTATTTT CASSARRGGADTQYF
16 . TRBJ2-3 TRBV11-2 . TGTGCCAGCAGCTGGGCCTCTAGGGGAGACCCAGATACGCAGTATTTT CASSWASRGDPDTQYF
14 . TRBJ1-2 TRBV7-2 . TGTGCCAGCAGCTTAGAAGGGATGGGGTGGGGCTACACCTTC CASSLEGMGWGYTF
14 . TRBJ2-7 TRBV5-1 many TGCGCCAGCAGCTTGGATACGTCCTCCTACGAGCAGTACTTC CASSLDTSSYEQYF
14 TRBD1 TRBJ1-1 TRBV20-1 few TGCAGTGCTACGCAAGGGACAGGGGGGACTGAAGCTTTCTTT CSATQGTGGTEAFF
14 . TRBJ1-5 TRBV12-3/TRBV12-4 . TGTGCCAGCAGTTTCTCGGGAAGCGGTCAGCCCCAGCATTTT CASSFSGSGQPQHF
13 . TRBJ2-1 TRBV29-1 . TGCAGCGTTGAAATAAGGGGGGGCAATGAGCAGTTCTTC CSVEIRGGNEQFF
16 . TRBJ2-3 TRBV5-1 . TGCGCCAGCAGCTTGGGAGGTTCGGGAAGCACAGATACGCAGTATTTT CASSLGGSGSTDTQYF
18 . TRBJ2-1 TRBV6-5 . TGTGCCAGCAGTTACTCGTACGCGGGGGACAGCTCCTACAATGAGCAGTTCTTC CASSYSYAGDSSYNEQFF
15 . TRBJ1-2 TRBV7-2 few TGTGCCAGCAGCTCATACCGGGACACCGACTATGGCTACACCTTC CASSSYRDTDYGYTF
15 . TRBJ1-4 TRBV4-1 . TGCGCCAGCAGCCTGACGACAGGAGGGAATGAAAAACTGTTTTTT CASSLTTGGNEKLFF
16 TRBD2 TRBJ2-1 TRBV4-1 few TGCGCCAGCAGCCGAAAGACTAGCGGGGGGCACAATGAGCAGTTCTTC CASSRKTSGGHNEQFF
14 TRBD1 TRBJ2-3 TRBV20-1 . TGCAGTGCCCCGGACAGGGAAAGCACAGATACGCAGTATTTT CSAPDRESTDTQYF
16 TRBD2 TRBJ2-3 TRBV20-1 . TGCAGTGCTAGAGATCTGGGTAGCGGGGAGGCCGCACCCCAGTATTTT CSARDLGSGEAAPQYF
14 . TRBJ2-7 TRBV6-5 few TGTGCCAGCAGCGGACTCCCGGGGATCTACGAGCAGTACTTC CASSGLPGIYEQYF
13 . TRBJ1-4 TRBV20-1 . TGCAGTACTAGAGAGACAGTTCAGGAAAAACTGTTTTTT CSTRETVQEKLFF
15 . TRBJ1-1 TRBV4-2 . TGTGCCAGCAGCCAATCGGACAACTCGAACACTGAAGCTTTCTTT CASSQSDNSNTEAFF
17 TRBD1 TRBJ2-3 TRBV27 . TGTGCCAGCAGTTTTTCACAACAGGGGCAACGTACAGATACGCAGTATTTT CASSFSQQGQRTDTQYF
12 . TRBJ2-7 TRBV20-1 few TGCAGTGCTAGAGACCACACCTACGAGCAGTACTTC CSARDHTYEQYF
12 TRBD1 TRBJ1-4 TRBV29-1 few TGCAGCGCCACAGGGGGCTCCGAAAAACTGTTTTTT CSATGGSEKLFF
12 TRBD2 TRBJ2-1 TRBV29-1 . TGCAGCGCCGGGACTAGGTACAATGAGCAGTTCTTC CSAGTRYNEQFF
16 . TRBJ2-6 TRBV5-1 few TGCGCCAGCAGCGAGAGACAAATCTCTGGGGCCAACGTCCTGACTTTC CASSERQISGANVLTF
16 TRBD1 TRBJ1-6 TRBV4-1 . TGCGCCAGCAGCCGGGAGGGACAGCCCTATAATTCACCCCTCCACTTT CASSREGQPYNSPLHF
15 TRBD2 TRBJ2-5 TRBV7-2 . TGTGCCAGCAGCTTAAGGACTAGCCGCCTCAATGAGCAGTACTTC CASSLRTSRLNEQYF